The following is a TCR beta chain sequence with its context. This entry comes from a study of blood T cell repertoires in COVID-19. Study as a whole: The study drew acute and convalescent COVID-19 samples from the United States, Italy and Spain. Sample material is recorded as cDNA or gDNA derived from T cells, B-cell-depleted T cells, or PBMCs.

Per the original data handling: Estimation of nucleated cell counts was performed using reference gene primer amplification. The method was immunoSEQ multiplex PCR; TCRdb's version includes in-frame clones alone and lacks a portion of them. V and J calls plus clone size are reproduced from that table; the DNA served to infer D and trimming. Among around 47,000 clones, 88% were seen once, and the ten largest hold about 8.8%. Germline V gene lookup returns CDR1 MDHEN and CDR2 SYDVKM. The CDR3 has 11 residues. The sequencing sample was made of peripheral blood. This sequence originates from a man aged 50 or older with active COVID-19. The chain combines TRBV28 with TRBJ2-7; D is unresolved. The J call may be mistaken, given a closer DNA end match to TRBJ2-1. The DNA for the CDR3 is TGTGCCAGCAGTTCGAACCTACGACAGTTCTTC. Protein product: CASSSNLRQFF.